The 10 T cell receptor beta chains listed next were all sequenced from one sample in a study of control samples from healthy donors and cancer patients. Sequencing was performed with immunoSEQ multiplex PCR; in TCRdb, only in-frame clones are kept and a portion is missing. The table records more than 150,000 clones, 80% to 95% of them present only once. Sequenced input: blood. These receptor sequences come from a woman under 40 in good health.

The chain couples TRBV7-9 to TRBJ2-1; D uncertain. The CDR3 has 11 residues. Germline-derived CDR1 and CDR2 are SEHNR and FQNEAQ (reference sequence). Trimming removed 5 bases at V and 15 bases at J, with 14 bases between. DNA for the CDR3: TGTGCCAGCAGCATACGAGGCCTTTGGTTCTTC. This codes for CASSIRGLWFF.

The chain is built from TRBV5-1 and TRBJ2-7, with D perhaps matching TRBD2 (5 bases). The CDR3 totals 14 residues. Germline CDR1 and CDR2: SGHRS and YFSETQ. V dropped 0 bases and J dropped 6 bases, with 13 bases sitting between them. CDR3 sequence reads: CASSLESLAFEQYF. CDR3 DNA sequence: TGCGCCAGCAGCTTGGAGTCCCTAGCATTCGAGCAGTACTTC.

The chain links TRBV4-1 to TRBJ1-4, with a possible D match to TRBD1 (6 bases). This CDR3 is built from 16 residues. In germline, CDR1 is MGHRA, CDR2 YSYEKL. Trimming pared 2 bases from V and 2 bases from J, leaving 12 bases between. CDR3 loop: CASSQLWGATNEKLFF. The DNA for the CDR3 is TGCGCCAGCAGCCAATTGTGGGGGGCGACTAATGAAAAACTGTTTTTT.

This chain connects TRBV9 to TRBJ2-1; D is possibly TRBD2 (5 bases). CDR3 length: 15 amino acids. Deletions cut 0 bases from V and 9 bases from J, with 16 bases between. CDR1 and CDR2 (germline): SGDLS, YYNGEE. CDR3 sequence reads: CASSVEPGPRGEQFF. The CDR3 DNA is TGTGCCAGCAGCGTAGAACCGGGCCCACGGGGTGAGCAGTTCTTC.

The rearrangement uses TRBV4-1 and TRBJ2-2; no reliable D call. The CDR3 is made up of 15 amino acids. The germline CDR1 and CDR2 sequences are MGHRA and YSYEKL. V lost 1 base to trimming and J lost 2 bases, with 8 bases between them. The CDR3 reads CASSQVAANTGELFF. CDR3 sequence (DNA): TGCGCCAGCAGCCAAGTCGCTGCCAACACCGGGGAGCTGTTTTTT.

This clone was counted a few times. The chain is built from TRBV27 and TRBJ1-3, with D perhaps TRBD1 (5 bases). Trimming pared 8 bases from V and 0 bases from J, leaving 8 bases between. The germline V gene encodes CDR1 MNHEY and CDR2 SMNVEV (reference sequence). The CDR3 extends over 13 amino acids. The CDR3 nucleotides are TGTGCCAGCCGGGGGAACTCTGGAAACACCATATATTTT. Encoded protein: CASRGNSGNTIYF.

The chain carries TRBV20-1 and TRBJ2-3; D is unresolved. Trimming cost V 3 bases and J 6 bases, with 4 bases left between them. Germline V gene lookup returns CDR1 DFQATT and CDR2 SNEGSKA (reference sequence). The CDR3 is 10 amino acids. CDR3: CSASADTQYF. The CDR3 DNA reads as TGCAGTGCTAGTGCGGATACGCAGTATTTT.

The rearrangement joins TRBV6-1 to TRBJ1-1; D is perhaps TRBD1 (6 bases). This CDR3 is 15 amino acids long. Deletions cut 2 bases from V and 3 bases from J, with 13 bases between. Germline V CDR1 and CDR2: MNHNS, SASEGT. CDR3 in amino acids: CASSEPQSGDTEAFF. The DNA for the CDR3 is TGTGCCAGCAGTGAACCCCAGTCAGGGGACACTGAAGCTTTCTTT.

The V call is TRBV21-1, the J call TRBJ2-7; no check of the table's D call, TRBD2, against the DNA was made. TRBV21-1 is designated a pseudogene. The CDR3 sequence is 15 residues long. The CDR3 loop reads CASSTSGMTNGEQYF. The CDR3 DNA reads TGTGCCAGCAGCACATCGGGAATGACAAATGGCGAGCAGTACTTC.

The rearrangement links TRBV25-1 to TRBJ1-5, with D possibly being TRBD1 (6 bases). The V and J ends lost 3 bases and 7 bases respectively, with 13 bases between them. Germline V CDR1 and CDR2: MGHDK, SYGVNS. The CDR3 sequence is 14 residues long. DNA of the CDR3: TGTGCCAGCAGTGAGAACAGGGATGGACAGCCCCAGCATTTT. Translating gives CASSENRDGQPQHF.